The 8 T cell receptor beta chains below come from one sample, sequenced in a study of T cell responses to AZD1222 COVID-19 vaccine. Method: immunoSEQ multiplex PCR; TCRdb's copy keeps in-frame clones and lacks some. The repertoire holds over 90,000 clones, with 86% as singletons. The material sequenced was peripheral blood, taken on day 0 of AZD1222 vaccination. Source of these receptors: an adult in good health.

The chain employs TRBV28 and TRBJ2-3; D is perhaps TRBD2 (6 bases). Trimming removed 7 bases at V and 9 bases at J, with 11 bases between. Germline CDR1 reads MDHEN; CDR2 reads SYDVKM. This CDR3 region has 11 residues. The CDR3: CASTQEGTQYF. CDR3 DNA sequence: TGTGCCAGCACTCAGGAGGGGACGCAGTATTTT.

V and J are TRBV9 and TRBJ1-2; D gene ambiguous. Trimming shortened V by 0 bases and J by 3 bases, and 12 bases separated the two germline ends. In germline, CDR1 is SGDLS, CDR2 YYNGEE. This CDR3 region has 15 residues. CDR3 sequence (DNA): TGTGCCAGCAGCGTAGTGGCGACCTCGGACTATGGCTACACCTTC. Its protein is CASSVVATSDYGYTF.

V gene TRBV6-5 combines with J gene TRBJ2-1, with D possibly called TRBD1 or TRBD2 (5 bases each). Germline CDR1 and CDR2: MNHEY and SVGAGI. V shed 6 bases and J shed 5 bases, with 11 bases lying between them. The CDR3 runs to 13 residues. The CDR3 nucleotides are TGTGCCAGCAGGAGGGGACCCAACAATGAGCAGTTCTTC. Translation: CASRRGPNNEQFF.

The rearrangement links TRBV7-9 to TRBJ2-1, with D perhaps matching TRBD2 (6 bases). Germline V gives CDR1 SEHNR, CDR2 FQNEAQ (reference sequence). Trimming cost V 5 bases and J 7 bases, with 18 bases left between them. The CDR3 extends over 15 amino acids. CDR3 amino acids: CASSPVGGRENEQFF. Written as DNA, the CDR3 is TGTGCCAGCAGCCCCGTCGGGGGTAGGGAGAATGAGCAGTTCTTC.

This clone has a handful of counts. This sequence joins TRBV19 and TRBJ1-5, with TRBD1 identical over 7 bases. CDR1 and CDR2 (germline): LNHDA, SQIVND (reference sequence). The CDR3 sequence is 13 residues long. V lost 10 bases to trimming and J lost 3 bases; unmatched junction nucleotides: 6. CDR3: CATETGINQPQHF. The CDR3 nucleotides read TGTGCCACAGAGACAGGGATCAATCAGCCCCAGCATTTT.

The gene calls are TRBV28 and TRBJ1-3; D gene ambiguous. V was trimmed by 0 bases and J by 5 bases, leaving 8 bases between them. Germline lookup yields CDR1 MDHEN and CDR2 SYDVKM. The CDR3 consists of 14 residues. Here the CDR3 DNA reads TGTGCCAGCAGTTTATGGGCAGAAAGAAACACCATATATTTT. This gives the protein CASSLWAERNTIYF.

This clone was seen a handful of times. V usage is TRBV6-5 and J usage is TRBJ1-6; TRBD1 matches at 7 bases. Losses at the gene ends were 6 bases for V and 5 bases for J; bases not matched to a gene: 4. Germline CDR1 reads MNHEY; CDR2 reads SVGAGI. The CDR3 runs to 14 residues. DNA for the CDR3: TGTGCCAGCAGCGGACAGGTGAATAATTCACCCCTCCACTTT. Translated, it gives CASSGQVNNSPLHF.

The chain carries TRBV6-5 and TRBJ1-1; D possibly corresponds to TRBD1 (5 bases). This CDR3 has 15 residues. In germline, CDR1 is MNHEY, CDR2 SVGAGI. Trimming shortened V by 7 bases and J by 5 bases, and 20 bases separated the two germline ends. The CDR3 bases are TGTGCCAGCACGGACAATCGAGGGATTAGGACTGAAGCTTTCTTT. It is translated as CASTDNRGIRTEAFF.